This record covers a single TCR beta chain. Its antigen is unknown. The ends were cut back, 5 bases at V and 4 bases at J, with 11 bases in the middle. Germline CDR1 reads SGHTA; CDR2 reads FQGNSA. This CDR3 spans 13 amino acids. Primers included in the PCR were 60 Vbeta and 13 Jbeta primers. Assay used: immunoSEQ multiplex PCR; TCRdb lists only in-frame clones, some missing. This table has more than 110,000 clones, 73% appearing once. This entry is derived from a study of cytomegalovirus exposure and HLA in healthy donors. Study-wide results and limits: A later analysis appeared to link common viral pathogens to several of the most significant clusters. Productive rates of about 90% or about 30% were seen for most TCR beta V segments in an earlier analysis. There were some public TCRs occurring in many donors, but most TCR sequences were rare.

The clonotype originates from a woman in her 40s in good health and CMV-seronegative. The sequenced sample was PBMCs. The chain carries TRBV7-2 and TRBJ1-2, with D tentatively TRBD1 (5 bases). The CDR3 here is CASSASGPYGYTF. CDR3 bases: TGTGCCAGCAGCGCCTCAGGGCCCTATGGCTACACCTTC.